This T cell receptor beta chain is drawn from a study of T cell responses to AZD1222 COVID-19 vaccine. Profiled with immunoSEQ multiplex PCR; TCRdb holds only in-frame clones, not every one. The sample lists approximately 120,000 clones, 70% to 90% occurring once. CDR1 SSHAT and CDR2 FNYEAQ come from the germline V gene (reference sequence). V shed 1 base and J 1 base; nucleotides not matched to a gene: 2. CDR3 length equals 15 residues. Findings of the study overall: There were mostly white British donors and more females than males, and clonal diversity was possibly underestimated. The breadth and depth of Spike-specific TCRs increased once two AZD1222 doses had been given.

To note about this clone: Antigen specificity is unknown.

The sequence came from an adult who received the AZD1222 COVID-19 vaccine. The sequenced sample was peripheral blood, obtained 28 days after the second AZD1222 dose. This rearrangement joins TRBV7-7 to TRBJ2-3; 7 bases are a match to TRBD2. CDR3 DNA: TGTGCCAGCAGCTTAGGGCTAGCGGGCACAGATACGCAGTATTTT. Translation gives CASSLGLAGTDTQYF.